One and the same sample provided the 8 T cell receptor beta chains below, sequenced in a study of T cells in Graves' hyperthyroidism and ophthalmopathy (dated 2019 in TCRdb). The receptor library was made with multiplex PCR. This sample was sequenced with an Illumina HiSeq 2000. TCR beta CDR3 regions were amplified from RNA transcripts. The first round of RT-PCR for the TCR CDR3 was performed with the HTBI primer set and the Qiagen OneStep RT-PCR kit. Starting from the raw public reads, TCRdb applied fastp trimming at Q25, assembled clones with MiXCR and retained in-frame beta chains. Every distinct CDR3 protein forms one entry, paired with its most common genes and DNA. In all, the sample holds 450,000 to 700,000 distinct CDR3 sequences, and around 46% of those were seen once. Around 20% of the sample lies in the top ten. The sequencing input was peripheral blood or thyroid tissue (not recorded which). The receptors stem from an adult woman with Graves' disease, either hyperthyroidism or ophthalmopathy (not recorded which).

The chain combines TRBV19 with TRBJ1-5; TRBD1 agrees at 8 bases. V lost 3 bases, J lost 5 bases, and 6 bases stayed unmatched. Germline V gene lookup returns CDR1 LNHDA and CDR2 SQIVND (reference sequence). This CDR3 has 15 amino acids. CDR3 DNA: TGTGCCAGTAGTATCGGGACAGGCCGATATCAGCCCCAGCATTTT. Translated: CASSIGTGRYQPQHF.

This clonotype was observed many times. The chain joins TRBV2 to TRBJ2-7, with unresolved D. Trimming took off 1 base at V and 5 bases at J, with 9 bases between the two ends. Germline assignment: CDR1 SNHLY and CDR2 FYNNEI. CDR3 length: 13 amino acids. In DNA, the CDR3 is TGTGCCAGCAGTGAAGGTAACTCGGACGAGCAGTACTTC. It is translated as CASSEGNSDEQYF.

This clonotype came up many times. The chain joins TRBV2 to TRBJ1-2, with 11 bases aligning to TRBD1. V gave up 8 bases and J gave up 7 bases; unmatched junction bases: 12. Germline V lookup: CDR1 SNHLY, CDR2 FYNNEI. The CDR3 covers 15 residues. The CDR3 DNA sequence: TGTGCCAGCTATACTCCGGGACAGGGGGTGACTGGCTACACCTTC. It encodes CASYTPGQGVTGYTF.

The rearrangement joins TRBV9 to TRBJ2-2; D ambiguous. The V gene's germline CDR1 is SGDLS and CDR2 YYNGEE. The germline V and J ends were trimmed by 2 bases and 0 bases, with 8 bases remaining between them. CDR3 length equals 15 residues. The CDR3 sequence: CASSVSAANTGELFF. CDR3 sequence (DNA): TGTGCCAGCAGCGTTTCGGCTGCGAACACCGGGGAGCTGTTTTTT.

On this clonotype: The germline gene is not matched at one end of the junction; a read error may be the cause. CDR3 loop: CASGEGLAETGELFF. CDR3 coding DNA: TGCGCCAGCGGTGAGGGCCTAGCGGAAACCGGGGAGCTGTTTTTT. The chain links TRBV10-1 to TRBJ2-2; the match to TRBD2 covers 7 bases. The CDR3 spans 15 residues. Germline loops: CDR1 WNHNN, CDR2 SYGVQD (reference sequence).

Regarding this clonotype: Its ends do not fully match the called genes, so a read error is possible. V gene TRBV12-3 or TRBV12-4 combines with J gene TRBJ1-6; D remains ambiguous. CDR3 length: 15 amino acids. DNA for the CDR3: TGTGCCAGCAAGACAAGGGCTTTATATAATTCACCCCTCCACTTC. Translation gives CASKTRALYNSPLHF.

V usage is TRBV4-2 and J usage is TRBJ2-7, with 8 bases lining up with TRBD2. The CDR3 has 17 residues. V trimming: 5 bases; J trimming: 1 base; junction bases outside the gene matches: 13. Germline V gene lookup returns CDR1 LGHNA and CDR2 YNFKEQ. The CDR3 region is CASSTFSSGTHSYEQYF. The CDR3 DNA reads TGTGCCAGCAGCACCTTTAGTAGCGGGACCCATTCCTACGAGCAGTACTTC.

This rearrangement joins TRBV2 to TRBJ2-2; possible D gene TRBD1, 6 bases. This CDR3 spans 14 amino acids. Deletions cut 2 bases from V and 10 bases from J, with 14 bases between. Looked up from germline, CDR1 is SNHLY and CDR2 is FYNNEI. CDR3 nucleotides: TGTGCCAGCAGTGAACAGGGGAGCAATCAGGAGCTGTTTTTT. It yields the protein CASSEQGSNQELFF.